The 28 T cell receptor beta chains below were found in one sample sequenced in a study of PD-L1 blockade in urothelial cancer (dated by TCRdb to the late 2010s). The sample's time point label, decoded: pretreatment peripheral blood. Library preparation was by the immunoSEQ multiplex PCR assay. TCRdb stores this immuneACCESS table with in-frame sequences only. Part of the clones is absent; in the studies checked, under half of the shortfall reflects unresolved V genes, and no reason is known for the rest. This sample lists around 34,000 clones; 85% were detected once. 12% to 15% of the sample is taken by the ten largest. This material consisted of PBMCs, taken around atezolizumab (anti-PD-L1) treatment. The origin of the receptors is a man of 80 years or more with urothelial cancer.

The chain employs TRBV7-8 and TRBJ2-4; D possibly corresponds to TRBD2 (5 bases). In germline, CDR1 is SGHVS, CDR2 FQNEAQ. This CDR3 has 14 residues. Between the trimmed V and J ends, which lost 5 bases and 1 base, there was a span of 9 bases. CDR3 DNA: TGTGCCAGCAGCCCCTGGGAGGCCAAAAACATTCAGTACTTC. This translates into CASSPWEAKNIQYF.

The CDR3 protein is CASSPSLAGSYEQYF. The CDR3 DNA follows: TGCGCCAGCAGCCCGTCATTAGCGGGCTCCTACGAGCAGTACTTC. V is TRBV4-3 and J is TRBJ2-7; TRBD2 aligns across 7 bases. The CDR3 is 15 residues long. V was clipped by 4 bases and J by 0 bases; unmatched bases: 6. CDR1 and CDR2 (germline): LGHNA, YSLEER.

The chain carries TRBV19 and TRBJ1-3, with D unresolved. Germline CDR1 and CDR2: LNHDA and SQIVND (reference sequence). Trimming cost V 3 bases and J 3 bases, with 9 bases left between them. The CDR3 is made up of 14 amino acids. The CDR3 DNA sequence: TGTGCCAGTAGTATCCGAGGAGATGGAAACACCATATATTTT. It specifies CASSIRGDGNTIYF.

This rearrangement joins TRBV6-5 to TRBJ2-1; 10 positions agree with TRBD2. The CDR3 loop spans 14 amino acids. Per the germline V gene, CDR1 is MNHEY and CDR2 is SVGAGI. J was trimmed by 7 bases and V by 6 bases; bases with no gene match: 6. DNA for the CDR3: TGTGCCAGCAGGCCCGGAGCGGGAGGGAATGAGCAGTTCTTC. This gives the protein CASRPGAGGNEQFF.

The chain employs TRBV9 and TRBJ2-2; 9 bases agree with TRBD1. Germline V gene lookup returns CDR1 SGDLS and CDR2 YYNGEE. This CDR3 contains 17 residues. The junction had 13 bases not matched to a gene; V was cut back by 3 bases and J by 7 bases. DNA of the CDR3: TGTGCCAGCAGCGCAGGGACAGGGTCAGCGCAGCTCGGGGAGCTGTTTTTT. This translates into CASSAGTGSAQLGELFF.

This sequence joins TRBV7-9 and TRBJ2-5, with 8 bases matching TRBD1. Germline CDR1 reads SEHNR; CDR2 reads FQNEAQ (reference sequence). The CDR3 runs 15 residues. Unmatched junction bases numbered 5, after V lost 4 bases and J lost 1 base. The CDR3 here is CASSSRDRTQETQYF. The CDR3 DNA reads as TGTGCCAGCAGCTCTCGGGACAGGACCCAAGAGACCCAGTACTTC.

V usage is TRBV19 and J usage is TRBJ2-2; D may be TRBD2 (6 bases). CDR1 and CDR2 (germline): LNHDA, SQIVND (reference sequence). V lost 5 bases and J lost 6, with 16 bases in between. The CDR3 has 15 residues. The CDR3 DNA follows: TGTGCCAGTAGTTCGTCAGGGTCGGGGGCCGGGGAGCTGTTTTTT. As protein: CASSSSGSGAGELFF. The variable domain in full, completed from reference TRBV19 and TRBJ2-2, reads DGGITQSPKYLFRKEGQNVTLSCEQNLNHDAMYWYRQDPGQGLRLIYYSQIVNDFQKGDIAEGYSVSREKKESFPLTVTSAQKNPTAFYLCASSSSGSGAGELFFGEGSRLTVL.

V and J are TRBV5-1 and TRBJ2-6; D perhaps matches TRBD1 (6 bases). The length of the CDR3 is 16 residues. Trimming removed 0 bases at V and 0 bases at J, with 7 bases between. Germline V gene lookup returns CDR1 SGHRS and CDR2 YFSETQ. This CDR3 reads CASSLDRASGANVLTF. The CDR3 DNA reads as TGCGCCAGCAGCTTGGACAGGGCCTCTGGGGCCAACGTCCTGACTTTC.

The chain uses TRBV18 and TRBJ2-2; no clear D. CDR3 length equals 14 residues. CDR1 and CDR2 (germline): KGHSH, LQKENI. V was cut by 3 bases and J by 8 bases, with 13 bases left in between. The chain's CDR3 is CASSPVTSEGELFF. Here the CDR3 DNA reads TGTGCCAGCTCACCCGTGACCTCGGAGGGGGAGCTGTTTTTT.

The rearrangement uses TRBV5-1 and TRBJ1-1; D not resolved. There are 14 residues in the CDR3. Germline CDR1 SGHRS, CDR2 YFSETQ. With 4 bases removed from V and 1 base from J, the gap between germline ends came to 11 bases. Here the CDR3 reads CASSAQTTNTEAFF. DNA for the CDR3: TGCGCCAGCAGCGCACAGACAACGAACACTGAAGCTTTCTTT.

The CDR3 is CASSPFQGALNEKLFF. Here the CDR3 DNA reads TGTGCCAGCTCACCATTCCAGGGGGCTCTCAATGAAAAACTGTTTTTT. The rearrangement joins TRBV18 to TRBJ1-4, with 8 bases fitting TRBD1. CDR3 size: 16 residues. From germline, CDR1 is KGHSH and CDR2 LQKENI. The junction had 7 bases not matched to a gene; V was cut back by 2 bases and J by 5 bases.

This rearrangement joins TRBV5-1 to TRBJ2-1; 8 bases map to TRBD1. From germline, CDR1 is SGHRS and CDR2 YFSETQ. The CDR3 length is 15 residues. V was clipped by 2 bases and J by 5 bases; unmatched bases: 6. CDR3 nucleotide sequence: TGCGCCAGCAGCTTATTGGACAGGGAGAACAATGAGCAGTTCTTC. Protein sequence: CASSLLDRENNEQFF.

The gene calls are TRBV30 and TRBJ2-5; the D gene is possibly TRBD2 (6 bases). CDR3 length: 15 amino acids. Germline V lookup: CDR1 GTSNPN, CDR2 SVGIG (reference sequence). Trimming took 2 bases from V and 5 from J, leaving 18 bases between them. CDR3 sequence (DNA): TGTGCCTGGAGTACAACACGGGACTCCAGGGAGACCCAGTACTTC. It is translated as CAWSTTRDSRETQYF.

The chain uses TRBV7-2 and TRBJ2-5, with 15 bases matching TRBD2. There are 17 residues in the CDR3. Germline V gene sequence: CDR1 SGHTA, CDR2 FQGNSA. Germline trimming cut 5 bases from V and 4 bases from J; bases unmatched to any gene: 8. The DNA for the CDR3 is TGTGCCAGCAGCCCGCAAGGGACTAGCGGGAGGTTAGAGACCCAGTACTTC. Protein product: CASSPQGTSGRLETQYF.

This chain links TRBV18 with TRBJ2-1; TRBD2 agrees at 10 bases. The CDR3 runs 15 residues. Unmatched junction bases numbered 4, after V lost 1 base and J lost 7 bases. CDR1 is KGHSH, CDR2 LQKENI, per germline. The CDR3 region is CASSPLLAGGNEQFF. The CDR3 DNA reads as TGTGCCAGCTCACCACTTTTAGCGGGGGGAAATGAGCAGTTCTTC.

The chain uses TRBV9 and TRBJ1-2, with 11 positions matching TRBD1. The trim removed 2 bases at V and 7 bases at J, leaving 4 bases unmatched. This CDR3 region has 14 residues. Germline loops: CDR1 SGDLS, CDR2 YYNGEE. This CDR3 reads CASSVRTGGAGYTF. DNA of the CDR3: TGTGCCAGCAGCGTCCGGACAGGGGGCGCTGGCTACACCTTC.

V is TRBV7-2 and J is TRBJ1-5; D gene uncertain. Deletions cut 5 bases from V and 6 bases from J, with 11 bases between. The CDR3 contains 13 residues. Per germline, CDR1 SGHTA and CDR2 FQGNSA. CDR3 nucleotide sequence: TGTGCCAGCAGCCTCAGGCATGGTCAGCCCCAGCATTTT. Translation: CASSLRHGQPQHF.

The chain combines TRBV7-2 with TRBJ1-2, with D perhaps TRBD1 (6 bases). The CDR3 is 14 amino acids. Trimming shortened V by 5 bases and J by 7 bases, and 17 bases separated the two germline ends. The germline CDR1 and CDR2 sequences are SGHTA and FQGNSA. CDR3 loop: CASSPQGPVAGYTF. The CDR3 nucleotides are TGTGCCAGCAGCCCTCAGGGGCCCGTCGCTGGCTACACCTTC.

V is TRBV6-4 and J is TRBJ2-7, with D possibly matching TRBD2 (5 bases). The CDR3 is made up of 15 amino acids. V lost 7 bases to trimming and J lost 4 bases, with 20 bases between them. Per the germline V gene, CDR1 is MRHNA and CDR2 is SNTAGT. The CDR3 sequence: CASNSREPQTYEQYF. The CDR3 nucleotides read TGTGCCAGCAACTCACGGGAACCTCAAACTTACGAGCAGTACTTC.

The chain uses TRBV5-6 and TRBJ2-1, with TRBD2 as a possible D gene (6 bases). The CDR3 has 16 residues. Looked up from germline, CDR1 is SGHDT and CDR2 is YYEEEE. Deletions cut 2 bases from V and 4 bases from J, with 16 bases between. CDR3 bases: TGTGCCAGCAGCTTCCCTGGAGGGTCCCTTTACAATGAGCAGTTCTTC. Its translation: CASSFPGGSLYNEQFF.

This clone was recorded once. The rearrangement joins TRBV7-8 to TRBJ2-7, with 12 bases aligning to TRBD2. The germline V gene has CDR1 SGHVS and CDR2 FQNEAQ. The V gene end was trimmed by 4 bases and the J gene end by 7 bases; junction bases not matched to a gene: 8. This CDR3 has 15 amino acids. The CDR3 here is CASSSWTSGTGEQYF. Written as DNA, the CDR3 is TGTGCCAGCAGCTCATGGACTAGCGGGACGGGGGAGCAGTACTTC.

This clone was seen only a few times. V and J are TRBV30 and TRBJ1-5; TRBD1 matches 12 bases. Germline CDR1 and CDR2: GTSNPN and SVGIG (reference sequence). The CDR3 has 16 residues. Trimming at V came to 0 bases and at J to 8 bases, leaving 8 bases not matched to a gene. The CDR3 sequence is CAWSVTGTGGFKPQHF. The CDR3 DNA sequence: TGTGCCTGGAGTGTGACGGGGACAGGGGGCTTTAAGCCCCAGCATTTT.

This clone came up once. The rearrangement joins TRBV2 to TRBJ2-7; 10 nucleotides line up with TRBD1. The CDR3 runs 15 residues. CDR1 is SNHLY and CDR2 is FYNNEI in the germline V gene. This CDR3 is CTGTGALRGSYEQYF. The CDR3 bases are TGTACCGGGACAGGGGCCTTGCGGGGCTCCTACGAGCAGTACTTC.

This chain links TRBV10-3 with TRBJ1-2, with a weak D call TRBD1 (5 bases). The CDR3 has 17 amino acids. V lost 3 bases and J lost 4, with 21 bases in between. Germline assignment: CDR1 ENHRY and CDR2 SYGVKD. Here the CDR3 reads CAISDAGRGAPGYGYTF. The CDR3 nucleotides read TGTGCCATCAGTGACGCGGGACGGGGCGCACCAGGCTATGGCTACACCTTC.

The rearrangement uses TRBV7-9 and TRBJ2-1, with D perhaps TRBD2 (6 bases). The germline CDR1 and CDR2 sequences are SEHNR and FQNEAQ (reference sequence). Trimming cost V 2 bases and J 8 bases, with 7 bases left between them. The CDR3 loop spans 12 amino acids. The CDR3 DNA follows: TGTGCCAGCAGCTTACTAGCGCATGAGCAGTTCTTC. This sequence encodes CASSLLAHEQFF.

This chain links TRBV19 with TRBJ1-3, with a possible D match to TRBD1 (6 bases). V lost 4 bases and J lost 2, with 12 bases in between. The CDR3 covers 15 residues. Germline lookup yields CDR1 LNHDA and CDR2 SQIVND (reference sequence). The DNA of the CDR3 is TGTGCCAGTAGTACAACAGGGACAACTGGAAACACCATATATTTT. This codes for CASSTTGTTGNTIYF.

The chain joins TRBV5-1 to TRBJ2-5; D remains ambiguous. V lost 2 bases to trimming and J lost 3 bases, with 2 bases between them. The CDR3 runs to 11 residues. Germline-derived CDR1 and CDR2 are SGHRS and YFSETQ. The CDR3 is CASSFKETQYF. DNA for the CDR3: TGCGCCAGCAGCTTCAAAGAGACCCAGTACTTC.

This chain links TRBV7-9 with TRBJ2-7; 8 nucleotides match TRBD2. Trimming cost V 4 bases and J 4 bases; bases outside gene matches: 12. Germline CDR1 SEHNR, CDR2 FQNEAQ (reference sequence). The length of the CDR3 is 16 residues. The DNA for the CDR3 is TGTGCCAGCAGCTCTGATTTGACTAGCGTAGGTTACGAGCAGTACTTC. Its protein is CASSSDLTSVGYEQYF. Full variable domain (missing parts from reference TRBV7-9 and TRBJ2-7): DTGVSQNPRHKITKRGQNVTFRCDPISEHNRLYWYRQTLGQGPEFLTYFQNEAQLEKSRLLSDRFSAERPKGSFSTLEIQRTEQGDSAMYLCASSSDLTSVGYEQYFGPGTRLTVT.